A selection of T cell receptor beta chains follows, all from one sample in a study of blood T cell repertoires in COVID-19. Clones were sequenced by immunoSEQ multiplex PCR, and TCRdb holds only the in-frame ones, with some missing. The table shows roughly 300,000 clones, with 80% to 90% occurring only once. Sequenced material: peripheral blood. These TCRs come from a middle-aged woman who had recovered from COVID-19. The CDR3 runs from the conserved cysteine through the conserved F or W. Each record gives: clone size, J gene, D gene, V gene, CDR3 DNA, CDR3 protein. D genes are given only for firm matches. The size field is filled for only some rows; it gives once, few, many or a size class.

.,TRBJ1-1,.,TRBV7-8,TGTGCCAGCAGCTTACGTAGCATGAACACTGAAGCTTTCTTT,CASSLRSMNTEAFF
.,TRBJ1-5,TRBD1,TRBV6-1,TGTGCCAGCAGTGTTCTTCCGACAGGGTCTTCCCCAAATCAGCCCCAGCATTTT,CASSVLPTGSSPNQPQHF
.,TRBJ2-7,TRBD2,TRBV7-8,TGTGCCAGCAGCTTAGTGGCGGGAGGGGGCGAGCAGTACTTC,CASSLVAGGGEQYF
.,TRBJ2-3,.,TRBV19,TGTGCCAGTAGTCCTTGGGGCAGGCGAAGCACAGATACGCAGTATTTT,CASSPWGRRSTDTQYF
.,TRBJ1-3,.,TRBV7-2,TGTGCCAGCAGCTTATTCGACAGGGGAAACACCATATATTTT,CASSLFDRGNTIYF
once,TRBJ2-2,.,TRBV7-3,TGTGCCAGCAGCCCGCTAGGTCACACCGGGGAGCTGTTTTTT,CASSPLGHTGELFF
.,TRBJ1-4,.,TRBV30,TGTGCCTGGAGTGTAACTTCAACTAATGAAAAACTGTTTTTT,CAWSVTSTNEKLFF
.,TRBJ2-3,TRBD2,TRBV18,TGTGCCAGCTCACGGGGACTAGCGGGGCTCACAGATACGCAGTATTTT,CASSRGLAGLTDTQYF
.,TRBJ2-3,TRBD2,TRBV9,TGTGCCAGCAGCGTCGCTCCGAGGACTAGCGGGGGGGGCACAGATACGCAGTATTTT,CASSVAPRTSGGGTDTQYF
once,TRBJ1-6,.,TRBV4-3,TGCGCCAGCAGCCAAGATTACGAGGGTTTGTACTCACCCCTCCACTTT,CASSQDYEGLYSPLHF
.,TRBJ2-7,.,TRBV20-1,TGCAGTGCTGGACCCAGGGGCGAGCAGTACTTC,CSAGPRGEQYF
.,TRBJ2-7,TRBD2,TRBV27,TGTGCCAGCAGCGGGGGGTGGGCCACCTACGAGCAGTACTTC,CASSGGWATYEQYF
.,TRBJ2-4,TRBD2,TRBV5-6,TGTGCCAGCAGATTTGGACTAGCGGGGGAAAACATTCAGTACTTC,CASRFGLAGENIQYF
.,TRBJ1-3,.,TRBV4-1,TGCGCCACGCGGGGGGGAAACACCATATATTTT,CATRGGNTIYF